The 9 T cell receptor beta chains in this list originate from one sample, sequenced in a study of graft-versus-host responses after intestinal transplantation. Their recognized antigens are unknown. Profiled with immunoSEQ multiplex PCR; TCRdb holds only in-frame clones, not every one. The sample consists of 90,000 or so clones, approximately 82% of them appearing once. Material: unstimulated CD4+ T cells sorted from spleen or lymph node cells, obtained before intestinal transplant. Receptors originate from a human donor who received an intestinal transplant.

This clone was observed a handful of times. The V call is TRBV29-1, the J call TRBJ2-7, with D possibly being TRBD2 (6 bases). Germline-derived CDR1 and CDR2 are SQVTM and ANQGSEA. The CDR3 runs to 12 residues. Trimming stripped 4 bases from V and 3 bases from J, with 10 bases between. CDR3 protein: CSVGGEVYEQYF. The CDR3 nucleotides read TGCAGCGTTGGAGGGGAGGTCTACGAGCAGTACTTC.

The rearrangement uses TRBV6-1 and TRBJ1-2, with D possibly matching TRBD1 (6 bases). The germline V gene has CDR1 MNHNS and CDR2 SASEGT. V lost 0 bases and J 4 bases, leaving 9 bases between the germline ends. The length of the CDR3 is 14 residues. CDR3 sequence (DNA): TGTGCCAGCAGTGAAGCGTCGGACAGCTATGGCTACACCTTC. Translation gives CASSEASDSYGYTF.

The V gene is TRBV6-5, the J gene TRBJ2-4; perhaps TRBD2 as D (5 bases). The CDR3 covers 16 residues. V was trimmed by 2 bases and J by 6 bases, leaving 17 bases between them. Germline assignment: CDR1 MNHEY and CDR2 SVGAGI. The CDR3 DNA reads as TGTGCCAGCAGTTACAAAGACGGCGGGTTTGGAAACATTCAGTACTTC. It encodes CASSYKDGGFGNIQYF.

The chain couples TRBV6-1 to TRBJ2-7; TRBD2 matches at 8 bases. This CDR3 comprises 14 residues. The V and J ends lost 4 bases and 6 bases, in that order; junction bases with no gene match: 8. From germline, CDR1 is MNHNS and CDR2 SASEGT. CDR3 nucleotides: TGTGCCAGCAGTGCGGGGGGGCGAACCAGCGAGCAGTACTTC. Amino acids: CASSAGGRTSEQYF.

The chain links TRBV5-1 to TRBJ1-5; TRBD1 might be the D (5 bases). Deletions cut 1 base from V and 6 bases from J, with 11 bases between. CDR3 length equals 14 residues. The germline V gene has CDR1 SGHRS and CDR2 YFSETQ. The CDR3 region has the DNA TGCGCCAGCAGCTTGCAAGGGGCCGGTCAGCCCCAGCATTTT. It codes for CASSLQGAGQPQHF.

This clone was picked up a small number of times. The gene calls are TRBV5-1 and TRBJ2-4, with D perhaps TRBD1 (5 bases). V was cut by 5 bases and J by 14 bases, with 17 bases left in between. Germline V gives CDR1 SGHRS, CDR2 YFSETQ. This CDR3 region has 12 residues. The CDR3 DNA reads TGCGCCAGCAGAGCAGGGCCTGCGCGCGAGTACTTC. Translated: CASRAGPAREYF.

The chain recombines TRBV7-3 with TRBJ2-5; D may be TRBD1 (6 bases). Germline V gene data show CDR1 as SGHTA and CDR2 as FQGTGA. Trimming shortened V by 5 bases and J by 5 bases, and 12 bases separated the two germline ends. The CDR3 consists of 13 residues. This CDR3 reads CASSGGQGETQYF. As DNA, the CDR3 is TGTGCCAGCAGCGGCGGGCAGGGGGAGACCCAGTACTTC. Full variable domain (missing parts from reference TRBV7-3 and TRBJ2-5): GAGVSQTPSNKVTEKGKYVELRCDPISGHTALYWYRQSLGQGPEFLIYFQGTGAADDSGLPNDRFFAVRPEGSVSTLKIQRTERGDSAVYLCASSGGQGETQYFGPGTRLLVL.

This clone was counted a few times. J is TRBJ2-7 and V is TRBV4-1, with TRBD2 matching 13 bases. CDR3 size: 17 residues. The germline gives CDR1 MGHRA, CDR2 YSYEKL. V lost 2 bases and J lost 2; bases outside the gene matches: 6. Written as DNA, the CDR3 is TGCGCCAGCAGCCAAAGGACTAGCGGGAGTCTACCCTACGAGCAGTACTTC. As protein: CASSQRTSGSLPYEQYF.

The chain has TRBV2 and TRBJ1-5; no definite D call. CDR3 length: 13 residues. V lost 8 bases to trimming and J lost 7 bases, with 15 bases between them. In germline, CDR1 is SNHLY, CDR2 FYNNEI. CDR3 in amino acids: CASVRSLEQPQHF. Written as DNA, the CDR3 is TGTGCCAGCGTACGGAGTTTAGAACAGCCCCAGCATTTT.